A single T cell receptor beta chain is shown here with its context. Its antigen is not known. V was shortened by 5 bases and J by 5 bases, with 13 bases between the two germline ends. The CDR3 sequence is 13 residues long. Germline lookup yields CDR1 KGHSH and CDR2 LQKENI. The data were taken from a study of immune evolution from preneoplasia to lung adenocarcinoma. Profiled with immunoSEQ multiplex PCR; TCRdb holds only in-frame clones, not every one. This sample has 2,000 to 2,500 clones, with about four fifths found just once. Resections took place in Japan or China from about 2014 to 2017. Two lung cancer pathologists independently confirmed each histologic diagnosis. Whole-study results and caveats: Later-stage lesions appeared to have more T cells, more diversity, less clonality.

Sequenced sample: FFPE normal lung tissue adjacent to the tumor. The clonotype originates from a person between 55 and 69 years old with lung adenocarcinoma. The rearrangement links TRBV18 to TRBJ2-7; unclear D gene. CDR3 loop: CASSSSTWHEQYF. Here the CDR3 DNA reads TGTGCCAGCTCATCCTCAACATGGCACGAGCAGTACTTC.